Below are 14 T cell receptor beta chains sequenced from a single sample in a study of T cell responses to AZD1222 COVID-19 vaccine. Profiling relied on immunoSEQ multiplex PCR, and the TCRdb table lists in-frame clones only, not all of them. The sample yields 150,000 or so clones, 80% to 90% seen once. Sequencing was performed on peripheral blood, taken 28 days after the second AZD1222 dose. The receptors come from an adult who received the AZD1222 COVID-19 vaccine.

Here the CDR3 reads CASSQDLRSGAFF. CDR3 nucleotide sequence: TGTGCCAGCAGCCAAGACCTGAGGAGTGGCGCTTTCTTT. The chain is built from TRBV14 and TRBJ1-1; D is unclear. Deletions cut 0 bases from V and 11 bases from J, with 13 bases between. In germline, CDR1 is SGHDN, CDR2 FVKESK. The CDR3 sequence is 13 residues long.

This clone has just one count. The chain couples TRBV2 to TRBJ2-1; 7 bases match TRBD2. Unmatched junction bases numbered 13, after V lost 8 bases and J lost 0 bases. Germline loops: CDR1 SNHLY, CDR2 FYNNEI. This CDR3 has 17 residues. CDR3: CASADILAQSSYNEQFF. The DNA for the CDR3 is TGTGCCAGCGCGGATATACTAGCGCAAAGCTCCTACAATGAGCAGTTCTTC.

This chain uses TRBV7-8 with TRBJ1-6; D remains unclear. CDR1 is SGHVS, CDR2 FQNEAQ, per germline. The CDR3 is 16 amino acids. V lost 1 base and J lost 8, with 15 bases in between. Here the CDR3 reads CASSLGAVSRDSPLHF. The DNA of the CDR3 is TGTGCCAGCAGCTTAGGCGCAGTCTCTCGTGATTCACCCCTCCACTTT.

The CDR3 is CASSIDRNEKLFF. The DNA of the CDR3 is TGTGCCAGTAGTATCGACAGAAATGAAAAACTGTTTTTT. The V and J genes are TRBV19 and TRBJ1-4; perhaps TRBD1 as D (5 bases). Germline lookup yields CDR1 LNHDA and CDR2 SQIVND (reference sequence). CDR3 length equals 13 residues. V shed 3 bases and J shed 5 bases, with 7 bases lying between them.

The chain employs TRBV28 and TRBJ2-7, with 7 nucleotides matching TRBD2. This CDR3 comprises 14 residues. Trimming cost V 3 bases and J 3 bases; bases outside gene matches: 5. Germline V gene sequence: CDR1 MDHEN, CDR2 SYDVKM. The CDR3 reads CASSFSGVLYEQYF. The DNA of the CDR3 is TGTGCCAGCAGTTTCAGCGGGGTCCTCTACGAGCAGTACTTC. Using reference TRBV28 and TRBJ2-7 for the parts outside the CDR3, the full variable domain is DVKVTQSSRYLVKRTGEKVFLECVQDMDHENMFWYRQDPGLGLRLIYFSYDVKMKEKGDIPEGYSVSREKKERFSLILESASTNQTSMYLCASSFSGVLYEQYFGPGTRLTVT.

V gene TRBV2 combines with J gene TRBJ2-1; 7 positions agree with TRBD1. Unmatched junction bases numbered 2, after V lost 8 bases and J lost 7 bases. The CDR3 has 11 residues. CDR1 is SNHLY and CDR2 is FYNNEI in the germline V gene. CDR3 protein: CASLRGNEQFF. CDR3 sequence (DNA): TGTGCCAGCCTCAGGGGGAATGAGCAGTTCTTC.

The J gene is TRBJ1-1, the V gene TRBV5-6; D remains ambiguous. CDR3 length: 12 amino acids. Germline CDR1 SGHDT, CDR2 YYEEEE. Trimming removed 1 base at V and 8 bases at J, with 9 bases between. The CDR3: CASSLPVGEAFF. The CDR3 DNA reads as TGTGCCAGCAGCTTGCCCGTAGGGGAAGCTTTCTTT.

V is TRBV28 and J is TRBJ2-1, with a tentative D call TRBD1 (5 bases). Germline V lookup: CDR1 MDHEN, CDR2 SYDVKM. The V end was cut by 8 bases, the J end by 0 bases, with 11 bases between. The CDR3 is made up of 14 amino acids. The CDR3 spells CASGALSSYNEQFF. Here the CDR3 DNA reads TGTGCCAGCGGGGCGTTAAGCTCCTACAATGAGCAGTTCTTC.

This clone was seen just once. The chain combines TRBV14 with TRBJ2-3; no clear D gene. The CDR3 runs to 13 residues. The germline V and J ends were trimmed by 1 base and 6 bases, with 8 bases remaining between them. Germline CDR1 reads SGHDN; CDR2 reads FVKESK. The CDR3 nucleotides read TGTGCCAGCAGCCAAGGTTTGGGCGATACGCAGTATTTT. Its translation is CASSQGLGDTQYF.

The V call is TRBV14, the J call TRBJ2-3, with unresolved D. The V and J ends lost 6 bases and 3 bases respectively, with 10 bases between them. The CDR3 consists of 13 residues. CDR1 and CDR2 from the germline V gene are SGHDN and FVKESK. CDR3 DNA: TGTGCCAGCAGTCGTGGGCCTACAGATACGCAGTATTTT. Its translation: CASSRGPTDTQYF.

DNA of the CDR3: TGTGCCAGCAGATCCACTAGCGCCAATGAGCAGTTCTTC. This sequence encodes CASRSTSANEQFF. The chain is built from TRBV11-2 and TRBJ2-1; 7 nucleotides match TRBD2. Germline lookup yields CDR1 SGHAT and CDR2 FQNNGV. The CDR3 totals 13 residues. V shed 6 bases and J 6 bases; nucleotides not matched to a gene: 5.

V usage is TRBV29-1 and J usage is TRBJ1-1; D possibly corresponds to TRBD1 (5 bases). This CDR3 is 13 amino acids long. Trimming removed 6 bases at V and 0 bases at J, with 11 bases between. Per the germline V gene, CDR1 is SQVTM and CDR2 is ANQGSEA. CDR3 sequence reads: CSVRQQVNTEAFF. For the CDR3, the DNA is TGCAGCGTCCGACAGCAAGTGAACACTGAAGCTTTCTTT.

J is TRBJ2-5 and V is TRBV7-9; possibly TRBD2 for D (6 bases). The CDR3 covers 15 residues. Germline V CDR1 and CDR2: SEHNR, FQNEAQ (reference sequence). V lost 5 bases and J lost 4, with 17 bases in between. The CDR3 bases are TGTGCCAGCAGCCTTAGGCGGGGACCCGGAGAGACCCAGTACTTC. Translated, it gives CASSLRRGPGETQYF.

V usage is TRBV28 and J usage is TRBJ1-1, with TRBD1 as a possible D gene (5 bases). V was clipped by 4 bases and J by 5 bases, with 14 bases between them. Germline V gene lookup returns CDR1 MDHEN and CDR2 SYDVKM. The CDR3 length is 14 residues. CDR3 region: CASSSEGRKTEAFF. The CDR3, as DNA: TGTGCCAGCAGTTCGGAGGGGCGGAAGACTGAAGCTTTCTTT.